This record concerns one T cell receptor (beta chain) sequence. The entry originates in a study of blood T cell repertoires in COVID-19. Study details: Sources were T cells, B-cell-depleted T cells, or PBMCs; the material itself was cDNA or gDNA.

Sequenced by immunoSEQ multiplex PCR; TCRdb stores in-frame clones only, minus some. The sample lists roughly 360,000 clones, roughly 86% occurring once. CDR1 and CDR2 (germline): GTSNPN, SVGIG (reference sequence). There are 16 residues in the CDR3. V lost 4 bases to trimming and J lost 6 bases, with 21 bases between them. Sequenced sample: PBMCs or T cells enriched from blood (not recorded which). The genes are TRBV30 and TRBJ1-4, with D hard to call. This sequence originates from a man aged 30-40 years who had recovered from COVID-19. The CDR3 loop reads CAWKGQTPRGDEKLFF. The DNA for the CDR3 is TGTGCCTGGAAAGGGCAGACCCCTCGGGGAGATGAAAAACTGTTTTTT.